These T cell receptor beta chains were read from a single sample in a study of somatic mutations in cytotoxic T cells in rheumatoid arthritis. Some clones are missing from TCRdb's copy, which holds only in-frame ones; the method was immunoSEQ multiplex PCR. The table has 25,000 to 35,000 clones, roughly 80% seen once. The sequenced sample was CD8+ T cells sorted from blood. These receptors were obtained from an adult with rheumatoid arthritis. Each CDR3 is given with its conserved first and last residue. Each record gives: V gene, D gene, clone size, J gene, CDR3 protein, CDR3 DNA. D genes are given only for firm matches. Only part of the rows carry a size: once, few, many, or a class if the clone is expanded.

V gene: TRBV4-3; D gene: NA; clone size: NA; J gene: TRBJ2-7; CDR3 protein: CASSQDNQGISYEQYF; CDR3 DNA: TGCGCCAGCAGCCAGGATAACCAGGGGATCTCCTACGAGCAGTACTTC
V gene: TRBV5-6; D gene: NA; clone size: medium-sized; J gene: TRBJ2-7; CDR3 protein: CASSPPGTRGEQYF; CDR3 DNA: TGTGCCAGCAGCCCACCCGGAACAAGAGGCGAGCAGTACTTC
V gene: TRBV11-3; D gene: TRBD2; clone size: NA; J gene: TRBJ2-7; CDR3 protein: CASSLDILAGETYEQYF; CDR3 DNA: TGTGCCAGCAGCTTAGACATTCTAGCGGGAGAGACCTACGAGCAGTACTTC
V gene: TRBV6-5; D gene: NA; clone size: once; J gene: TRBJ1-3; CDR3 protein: CASSGTASGNTIYF; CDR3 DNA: TGTGCCAGCAGTGGGACGGCCTCTGGAAACACCATATATTTT
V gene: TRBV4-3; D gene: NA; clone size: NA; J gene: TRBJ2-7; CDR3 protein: CASSQDLGPYEQYF; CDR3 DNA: TGCGCCAGCAGCCAAGACCTGGGTCCCTACGAGCAGTACTTC
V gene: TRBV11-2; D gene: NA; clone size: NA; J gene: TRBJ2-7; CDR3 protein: CASTPALSYEQYF; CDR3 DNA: TGTGCCAGCACCCCGGCCCTCTCCTACGAGCAGTACTTC
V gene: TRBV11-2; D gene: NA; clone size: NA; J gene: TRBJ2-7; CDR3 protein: CASSLGPAYEQYF; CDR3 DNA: TGTGCCAGCAGCTTAGGCCCAGCCTACGAGCAGTACTTC
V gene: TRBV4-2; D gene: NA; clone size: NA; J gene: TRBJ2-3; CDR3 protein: CASSQDRGTGTDTQYF; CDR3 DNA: TGTGCCAGCAGCCAAGATCGGGGGACTGGCACGGATACGCAGTATTTT
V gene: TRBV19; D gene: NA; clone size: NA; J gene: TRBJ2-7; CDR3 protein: CASSIGTGTYEQYF; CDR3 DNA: TGTGCCAGTAGTATAGGCACAGGAACCTACGAGCAGTACTTC
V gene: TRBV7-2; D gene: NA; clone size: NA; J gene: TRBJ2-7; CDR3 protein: CASSLGVQRGSTYEQYF; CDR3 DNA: TGTGCCAGCAGCTTAGGGGTTCAACGGGGGTCGACCTACGAGCAGTACTTC
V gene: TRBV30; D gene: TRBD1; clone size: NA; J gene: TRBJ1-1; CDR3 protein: CATGVGNTEAFF; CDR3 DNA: TGTGCAACAGGGGTAGGGAACACTGAAGCTTTCTTT
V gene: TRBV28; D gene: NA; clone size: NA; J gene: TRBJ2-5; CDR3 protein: CASSPTRLPGETQYF; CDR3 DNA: TGTGCCAGCAGTCCCACTAGACTACCGGGGGAGACCCAGTACTTC
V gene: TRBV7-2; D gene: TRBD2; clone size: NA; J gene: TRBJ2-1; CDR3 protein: CASSLVGGRLANEQFF; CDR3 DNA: TGTGCCAGCAGCTTAGTCGGCGGGAGACTTGCCAATGAGCAGTTCTTC
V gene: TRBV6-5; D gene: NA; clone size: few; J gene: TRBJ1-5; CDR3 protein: CASSYSNGAQPQHF; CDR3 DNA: TGTGCCAGCAGTTACTCGAACGGGGCTCAGCCCCAGCATTTT
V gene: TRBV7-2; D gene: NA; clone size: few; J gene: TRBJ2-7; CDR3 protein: CASSLQGYSYEQYF; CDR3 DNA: TGTGCCAGCAGCTTACAGGGTTACTCCTACGAGCAGTACTTC
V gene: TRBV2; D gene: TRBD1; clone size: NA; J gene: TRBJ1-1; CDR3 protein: CASSLTIRDRGMNTEAFF; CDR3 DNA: TGTGCCAGCAGCTTAACGATTCGGGACAGGGGAATGAACACTGAAGCTTTCTTT
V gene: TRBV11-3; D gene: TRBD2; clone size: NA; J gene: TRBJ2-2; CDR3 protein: CASSLDPGLAGPYTGELFF; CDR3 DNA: TGTGCCAGCAGCTTGGACCCGGGACTAGCGGGGCCCTACACCGGGGAGCTGTTTTTT
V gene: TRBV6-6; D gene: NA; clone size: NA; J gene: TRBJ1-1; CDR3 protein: CATARGYTEAFF; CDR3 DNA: TGTGCCACTGCACGGGGGTACACTGAAGCTTTCTTT
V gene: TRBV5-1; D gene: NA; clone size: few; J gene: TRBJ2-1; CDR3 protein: CASRGTGINYNEQFF; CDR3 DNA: TGCGCCAGCAGGGGGACCGGGATTAACTACAATGAGCAGTTCTTC
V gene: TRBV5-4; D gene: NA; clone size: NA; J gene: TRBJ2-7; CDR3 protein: CASSFVAGTHEQYF; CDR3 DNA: TGTGCCAGCAGCTTCGTTGCAGGGACCCACGAGCAGTACTTC
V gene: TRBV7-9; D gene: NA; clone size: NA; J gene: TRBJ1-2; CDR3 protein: CASTRPGQLANYGYTF; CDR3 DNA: TGTGCCAGCACCCGGCCAGGACAGCTTGCTAACTATGGCTACACCTTC
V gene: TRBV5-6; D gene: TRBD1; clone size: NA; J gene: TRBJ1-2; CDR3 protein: CASSRDRDPYGYTF; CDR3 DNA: TGTGCCAGCAGCCGAGACAGGGATCCCTATGGCTACACCTTC
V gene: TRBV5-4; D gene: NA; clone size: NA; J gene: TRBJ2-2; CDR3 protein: CASAPGGRAGELFF; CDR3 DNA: TGTGCCAGCGCCCCTGGCGGAAGGGCCGGGGAGCTGTTTTTT
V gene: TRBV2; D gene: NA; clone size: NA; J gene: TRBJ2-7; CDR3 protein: CASSGARYEQYF; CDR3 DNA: TGTGCCAGCAGTGGGGCTCGGTACGAGCAGTACTTC
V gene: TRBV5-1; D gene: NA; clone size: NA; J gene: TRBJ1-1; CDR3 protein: CASSLGIHAFF; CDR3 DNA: TGCGCCAGCAGCTTGGGGATTCATGCTTTCTTT
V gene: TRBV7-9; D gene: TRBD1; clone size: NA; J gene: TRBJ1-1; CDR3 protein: CASRGQPNTEAFF; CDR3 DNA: TGTGCCAGCAGGGGACAGCCGAACACTGAAGCTTTCTTT
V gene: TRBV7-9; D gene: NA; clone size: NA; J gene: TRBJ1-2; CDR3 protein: CASSPGGDGYTF; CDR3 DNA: TGTGCCAGCAGCCCCGGAGGAGATGGCTACACCTTC
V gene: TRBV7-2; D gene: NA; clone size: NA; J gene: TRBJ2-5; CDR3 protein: CASSDIRAAETQYF; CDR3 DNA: TGTGCCAGCAGCGACATCAGGGCGGCAGAGACCCAGTACTTC
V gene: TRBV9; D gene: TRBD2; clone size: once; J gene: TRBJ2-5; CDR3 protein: CASSLGLAAETQYF; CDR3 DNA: TGTGCCAGCAGCCTGGGACTAGCGGCGGAGACCCAGTACTTC
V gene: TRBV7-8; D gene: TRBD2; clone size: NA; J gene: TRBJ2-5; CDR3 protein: CASSPGTSGRRETQYF; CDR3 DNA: TGTGCCAGCAGCCCAGGGACTAGCGGGAGAAGGGAGACCCAGTACTTC
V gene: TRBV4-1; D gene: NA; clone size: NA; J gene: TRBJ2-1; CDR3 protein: CASSQDPGNVVSGQFF; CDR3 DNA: TGCGCCAGCAGCCAAGACCCGGGAAACGTCGTGAGCGGGCAGTTCTTC
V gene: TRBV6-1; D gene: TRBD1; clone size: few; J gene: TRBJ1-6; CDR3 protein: CASKDRENSPLHF; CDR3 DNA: TGTGCCAGCAAGGACAGGGAAAATTCACCCCTCCACTTT
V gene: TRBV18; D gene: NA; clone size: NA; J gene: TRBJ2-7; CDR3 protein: CASSPNRTPRHEQYF; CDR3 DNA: TGTGCCAGCTCACCCAACCGGACCCCGCGCCACGAGCAGTACTTC
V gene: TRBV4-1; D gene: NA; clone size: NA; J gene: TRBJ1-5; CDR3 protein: CASSLREGEISNQPQHF; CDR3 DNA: TGCGCCAGCAGCCTCCGGGAGGGAGAGATAAGCAATCAGCCCCAGCATTTT
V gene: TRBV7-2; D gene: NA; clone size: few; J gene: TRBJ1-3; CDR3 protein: CASSLLGRARNTIYF; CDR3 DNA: TGTGCCAGCAGCTTATTGGGCAGGGCCCGAAACACCATATATTTT
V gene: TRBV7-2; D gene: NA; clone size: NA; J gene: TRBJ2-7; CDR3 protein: CASSLGRGYEQYF; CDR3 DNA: TGTGCCAGCAGCTTGGGCCGAGGTTACGAGCAGTACTTC
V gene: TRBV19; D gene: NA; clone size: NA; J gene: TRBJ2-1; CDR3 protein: CASSIGRPDHNEQFF; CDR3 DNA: TGTGCCAGTAGTATTGGGCGGCCGGACCACAATGAGCAGTTCTTC
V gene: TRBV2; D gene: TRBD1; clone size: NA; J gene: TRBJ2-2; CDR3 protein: CASRRQGVNTGELFF; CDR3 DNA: TGTGCCAGCAGGCGACAGGGGGTAAACACCGGGGAGCTGTTTTTT
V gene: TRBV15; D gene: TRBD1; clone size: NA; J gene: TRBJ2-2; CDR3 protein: CATSRETGSSNTGELFF; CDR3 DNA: TGTGCCACCAGCAGGGAGACAGGGTCGTCGAACACCGGGGAGCTGTTTTTT
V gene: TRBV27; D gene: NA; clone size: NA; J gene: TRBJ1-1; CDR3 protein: CASSPTAGGEAFF; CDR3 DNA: TGTGCCAGCAGCCCCACCGCAGGTGGCGAAGCTTTCTTT
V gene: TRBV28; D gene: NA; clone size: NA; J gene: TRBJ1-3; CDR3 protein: CASSSTFSGGWRKFGNTIYF; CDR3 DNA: TGTGCCAGCAGTTCCACCTTTTCGGGGGGCTGGCGAAAGTTTGGAAACACCATATATTTT
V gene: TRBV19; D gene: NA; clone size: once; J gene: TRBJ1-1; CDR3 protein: CASTTVAALDQAFF; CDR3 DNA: TGTGCCAGTACGACAGTTGCCGCGTTAGACCAAGCTTTCTTT
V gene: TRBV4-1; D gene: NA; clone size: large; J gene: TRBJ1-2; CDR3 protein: CASSQDRTDNGYTF; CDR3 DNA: TGCGCCAGCAGCCAAGATCGGACGGACAACGGCTACACCTTC
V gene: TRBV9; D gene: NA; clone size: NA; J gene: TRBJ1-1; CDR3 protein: CASSAWGDPNTEAFF; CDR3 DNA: TGTGCCAGCAGCGCTTGGGGGGACCCTAACACTGAAGCTTTCTTT
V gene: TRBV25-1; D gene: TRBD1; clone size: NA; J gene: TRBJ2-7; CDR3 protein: CASSEPGQSYEQYF; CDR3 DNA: TGTGCCAGCAGTGAACCGGGACAGAGCTACGAGCAGTACTTC
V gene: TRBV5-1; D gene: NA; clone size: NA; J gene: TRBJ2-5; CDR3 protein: CASSPWDFQETQYF; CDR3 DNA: TGCGCCAGCAGCCCATGGGACTTCCAAGAGACCCAGTACTTC
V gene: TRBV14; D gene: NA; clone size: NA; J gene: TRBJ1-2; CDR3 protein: CASSQARHYGYTF; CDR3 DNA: TGTGCCAGCAGCCAAGCCCGGCACTATGGCTACACCTTC
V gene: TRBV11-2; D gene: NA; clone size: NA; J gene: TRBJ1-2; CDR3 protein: CASSLGAGDFYGYTF; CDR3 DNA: TGTGCCAGCAGCTTAGGTGCAGGAGACTTCTATGGCTACACCTTC
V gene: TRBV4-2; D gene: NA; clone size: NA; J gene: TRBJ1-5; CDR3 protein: CASSHRQLNQPQHF; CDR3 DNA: TGTGCCAGCAGCCATCGACAGCTTAATCAGCCCCAGCATTTT
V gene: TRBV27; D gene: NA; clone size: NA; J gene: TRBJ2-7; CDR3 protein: CASSIGNGYEQYF; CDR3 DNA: TGTGCCAGCAGTATAGGTAACGGCTACGAGCAGTACTTC
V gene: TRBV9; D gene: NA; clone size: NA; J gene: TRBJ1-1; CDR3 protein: CASSVEGAENTEAFF; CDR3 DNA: TGTGCCAGCAGCGTAGAAGGCGCCGAGAACACTGAAGCTTTCTTT
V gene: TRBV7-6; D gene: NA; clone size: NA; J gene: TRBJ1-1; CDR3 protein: CASSPNPGDWEAFF; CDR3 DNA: TGTGCCAGCAGCCCTAACCCGGGCGACTGGGAAGCTTTCTTT